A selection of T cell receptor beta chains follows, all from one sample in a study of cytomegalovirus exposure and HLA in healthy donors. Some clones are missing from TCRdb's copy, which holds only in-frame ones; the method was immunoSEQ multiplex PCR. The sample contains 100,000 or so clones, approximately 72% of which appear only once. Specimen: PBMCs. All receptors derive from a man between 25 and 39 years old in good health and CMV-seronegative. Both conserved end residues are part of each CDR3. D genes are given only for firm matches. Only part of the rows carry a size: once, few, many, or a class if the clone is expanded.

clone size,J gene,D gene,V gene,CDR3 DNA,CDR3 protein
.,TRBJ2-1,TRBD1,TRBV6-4,TGTGCCAGCAGTGACGGGACAGGGGGCAATGAGCAGTTCTTC,CASSDGTGGNEQFF
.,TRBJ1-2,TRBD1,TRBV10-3,TGTGCCATCAAGGGACAGAACTATGGCTACACCTTC,CAIKGQNYGYTF
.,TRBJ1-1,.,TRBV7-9,TGTGCCAGCAGCTCAGGGGTCGGGGTAAACACTGAAGCTTTCTTT,CASSSGVGVNTEAFF
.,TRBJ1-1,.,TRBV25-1,TGTGCCAGCAGTGAATCGGGACAGAACACTGAAGCTTTCTTT,CASSESGQNTEAFF
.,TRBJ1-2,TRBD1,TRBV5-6,TGTGCCAGCAGCTGGGGAACAGGGGGAAGGAACGGCTACACCTTC,CASSWGTGGRNGYTF
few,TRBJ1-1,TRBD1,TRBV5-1,TGCGCCAGCAGCTTAGGGACAGGGGGCGTCACTGAAGCTTTCTTT,CASSLGTGGVTEAFF
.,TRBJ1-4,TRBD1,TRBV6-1,TGTGCCAGCAGTGAAGGACAGGGGGCGGGTGAAAAACTGTTTTTT,CASSEGQGAGEKLFF
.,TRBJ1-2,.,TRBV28,TGTGCCAGCAGTTTAGGGCAGGGTGGCTATGGCTACACCTTC,CASSLGQGGYGYTF
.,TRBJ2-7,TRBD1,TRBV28,TGTGCCAGCAGTGGACAGGGACGCGAGCAGTACTTC,CASSGQGREQYF
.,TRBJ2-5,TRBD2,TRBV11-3,TGTGCCAGCAGCTTACGAGTAGCGGGACAAGAGACCCAGTACTTC,CASSLRVAGQETQYF
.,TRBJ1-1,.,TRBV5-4,TGTGCCAGCAGCCGTAGAGAAGAAGCTTTCTTT,CASSRREEAFF
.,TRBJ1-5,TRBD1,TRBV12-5,TGTGCTAGTGGGGGACAGCCCAATCAGCCCCAGCATTTT,CASGGQPNQPQHF
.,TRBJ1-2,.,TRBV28,TGTGCCAGCAGTGCTGGGACACTATCTAACTATGGCTACACCTTC,CASSAGTLSNYGYTF
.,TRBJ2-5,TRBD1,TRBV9,TGTGCCAGCAGCGTACAAGCAGGGGGCGAAGAGACCCAGTACTTC,CASSVQAGGEETQYF
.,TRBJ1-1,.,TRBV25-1,TGTGCCAGCAGTGAATCGGGGAATTGGGGCACTGAAGCTTTCTTT,CASSESGNWGTEAFF
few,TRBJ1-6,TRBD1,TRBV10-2,TGCGCCAGCAGGGACAGGGGGTATAATTCACCCCTCCACTTT,CASRDRGYNSPLHF
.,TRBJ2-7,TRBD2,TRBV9,TGTGCCAGCAGCGCGCTAGCGGGGTCCTACGAGCAGTACTTC,CASSALAGSYEQYF
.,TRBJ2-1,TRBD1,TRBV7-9,TGTGCCAGCAGCTTAGGGGGACAGGGGTTCCTTTACAATGAGCAGTTCTTC,CASSLGGQGFLYNEQFF
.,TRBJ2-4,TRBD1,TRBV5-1,TGCGCCAGCAGCTTGGTTAGGGGGCAGGGAAACATTCAGTACTTC,CASSLVRGQGNIQYF
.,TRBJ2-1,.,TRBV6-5,TGTGCCAGCAGTTACTCGGGGGCACCCTACAATGAGCAGTTCTTC,CASSYSGAPYNEQFF
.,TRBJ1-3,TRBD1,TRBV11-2,TGTGCCAGCAGCTTGGGAGGGGACAGGTTCTCTGGAAACACCATATATTTT,CASSLGGDRFSGNTIYF
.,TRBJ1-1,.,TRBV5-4,TGTGCCAGCAGCTTAGGGGGGGATTTGTATACTGAAGCTTTCTTT,CASSLGGDLYTEAFF
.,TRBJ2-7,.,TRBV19,TGTGCCAGTAGTATAGCGAGTGGAGGGAAGTACGAGCAGTACTTC,CASSIASGGKYEQYF
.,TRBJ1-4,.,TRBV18,TGTGCCAGCTCAGACACATGGACTAATGAAAAACTGTTTTTT,CASSDTWTNEKLFF
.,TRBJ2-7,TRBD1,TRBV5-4,TGTGCCAGCAGCCGAGGACAGGCCCCCTACGAGCAGTACTTC,CASSRGQAPYEQYF
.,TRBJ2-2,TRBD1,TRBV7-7,TGTGCTAGCAGCCTAGGCCCCGGACAGGGGTACACCGGGGAGCTGTTTTTT,CASSLGPGQGYTGELFF
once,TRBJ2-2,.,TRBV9,TGTGCCAGCAGCGTGAGCGGTAGCCTCACCGGGGAGCTGTTTTTT,CASSVSGSLTGELFF
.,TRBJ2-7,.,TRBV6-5,TGTGCCACGGCCGAGGGAACTACCTACGAGCAGTACTTC,CATAEGTTYEQYF
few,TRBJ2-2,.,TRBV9,TGTGCCAGCAGCGTATATGGAGCGAACACCGGGGAGCTGTTTTTT,CASSVYGANTGELFF
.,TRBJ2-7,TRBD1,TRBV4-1,TGCGCCAGCAGCCAAACCGGGACAGGGGCCTACGAGCAGTACTTC,CASSQTGTGAYEQYF
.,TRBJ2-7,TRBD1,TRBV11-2,TGTGCCAGCAGTCCAGGGGGTTTCTACGAGCAGTACTTC,CASSPGGFYEQYF
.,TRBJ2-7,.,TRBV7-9,TGTGCCAGCAGCTTAGGCCCCCTGGGGCTCGACCACGAGCAGTACTTC,CASSLGPLGLDHEQYF